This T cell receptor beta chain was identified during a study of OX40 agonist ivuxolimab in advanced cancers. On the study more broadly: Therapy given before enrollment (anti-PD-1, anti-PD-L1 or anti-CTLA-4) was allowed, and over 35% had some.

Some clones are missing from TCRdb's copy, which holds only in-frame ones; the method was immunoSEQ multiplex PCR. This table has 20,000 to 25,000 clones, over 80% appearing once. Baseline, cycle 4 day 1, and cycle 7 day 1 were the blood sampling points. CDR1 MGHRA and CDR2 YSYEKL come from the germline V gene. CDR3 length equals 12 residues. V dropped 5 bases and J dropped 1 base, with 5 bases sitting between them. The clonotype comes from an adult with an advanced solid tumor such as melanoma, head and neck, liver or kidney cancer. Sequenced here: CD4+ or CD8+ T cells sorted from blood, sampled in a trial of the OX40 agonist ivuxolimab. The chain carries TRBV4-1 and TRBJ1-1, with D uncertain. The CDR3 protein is CASSLGNTEAFF. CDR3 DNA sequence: TGCGCCAGCAGCTTGGGGAACACTGAAGCTTTCTTT.